This is a list of T cell receptor beta chains from one sample in a study of blood T cells in healthy people across ages. TCRdb reprocessed the 5' RACE reads with MiXCR, giving one entry per CDR3 protein. The repertoire consists of about 780,000 distinct CDR3 sequences, with roughly 24% occurring once and the leading ten covering 3%. These data were also filed under a second study, of T cells of mothers and their children.

Source material: blood. Receptors were obtained from a boy between 10 and 17 years old in good health. Both conserved end residues are part of each CDR3. D genes are given only for firm matches. Clone sizes are given selectively: once, few, many, or a class where the clone is expanded.

V	D	size	J	DNA	CDR3
TRBV29-1	.	few	TRBJ1-4	TGCAGCGTTACTATTCAAAATGAAAAACTGTTTTTT	CSVTIQNEKLFF
TRBV29-1	.	.	TRBJ2-5	TGCAGCGTTGATTCAGCTCAAGAGACCCAGTACTTC	CSVDSAQETQYF
TRBV20-1	.	few	TRBJ1-4	TGCAGTGCTAGAGATCCGTCGGGTGAAAAACTGTTTTTT	CSARDPSGEKLFF
TRBV18	.	.	TRBJ2-5	TGTGCCAGCTCACCGACCCCAGTCGAGACCCAGTACTTC	CASSPTPVETQYF
TRBV20-1	.	.	TRBJ1-3	TGCAGTGCTAGCGCAACAGGTTCTGGAAACACCATATATTTT	CSASATGSGNTIYF
TRBV4-2	TRBD2	few	TRBJ2-3	TGTGCCAGCAGCGCTACTGGTTGGGCGGGGGACCCAGGAGATACGCAGTATTTT	CASSATGWAGDPGDTQYF
TRBV10-3	TRBD2	few	TRBJ2-1	TGTGCCATCAGTGAGTGGGGGGGAAATGAGCAGTTCTTC	CAISEWGGNEQFF
TRBV5-1	TRBD2	.	TRBJ2-3	TGCGCCAGCAGCTTGATCGGTAGCGGGGGTGCAGATACGCAGTATTTT	CASSLIGSGGADTQYF
TRBV7-8	TRBD2	.	TRBJ2-7	TGTGCCAGCAGCTTAGTTGTAGTAGCGGGAGGTTCCTCCTACGAGCAGTACTTC	CASSLVVVAGGSSYEQYF
TRBV13	.	few	TRBJ1-3	TGTGCCAGCCGTCGGGGGGCGGGTGGAAACACCATATATTTT	CASRRGAGGNTIYF
TRBV3-1	TRBD1	.	TRBJ1-4	TGTGCCAGCAGCCAACCAAAAGGGACAGGGGGCCATGAAAAACTGTTTTTT	CASSQPKGTGGHEKLFF
TRBV5-1	.	few	TRBJ2-7	TGCGCCAGCAGCGCCGGTGGGTACTACGAGCAGTACTTC	CASSAGGYYEQYF
TRBV6-6	TRBD1	few	TRBJ1-5	TGTGCCAGCAGGGCCGGGACAGGGGAAGGCAATCAGCCCCAGCATTTT	CASRAGTGEGNQPQHF
TRBV2	TRBD2	.	TRBJ2-5	TGTGCCAGCAGTGTGGCCAGCGGGGGGGCACAGACCCAGTACTTC	CASSVASGGAQTQYF
TRBV12-5	.	few	TRBJ1-3	TGTGCTAGTGGACCAAACGGGCGGAACACCATATATTTT	CASGPNGRNTIYF
TRBV4-1	.	once	TRBJ2-7	TGCGCCAGCAGCCAAGTGGAGAGGGTTGGCGAGCAGTACTTC	CASSQVERVGEQYF
TRBV2	.	few	TRBJ2-5	TGTGCCACCCTAGCGAGACAAGAGACCCAGTACTTC	CATLARQETQYF
TRBV2	.	.	TRBJ1-1	TGTGCCGGCAGGGATTTGAACACTGAAGCTTTCTTT	CAGRDLNTEAFF
TRBV3-1	.	few	TRBJ1-1	TGTGCCAGCAGCCTCCGGGACCGGGGGACTGAAGCTTTCTTT	CASSLRDRGTEAFF
TRBV20-1	.	.	TRBJ2-4	TGCAGTGCCATTGCGAGACTAGCCAAAAACATTCAGTACTTC	CSAIARLAKNIQYF
TRBV5-1	TRBD1	.	TRBJ1-2	TGCGCCAGCAGCTGGGAAGGGGGCGGCTACACCTTC	CASSWEGGGYTF
TRBV15	TRBD1	few	TRBJ1-2	TGTGCCACCAGCAGTCGATCGACAGGGGCCGGCTACACCTTC	CATSSRSTGAGYTF
TRBV5-5	TRBD1	few	TRBJ2-5	TGTGCCAGCAGCTTGGGGACAGGGACAGTTGCCCAGTACTTC	CASSLGTGTVAQYF